This T cell receptor (beta chain) was captured by sequencing in a study of T cells in Graves' hyperthyroidism and ophthalmopathy. This clonotype was recorded many times. From RNA transcripts, TCR beta CDR3 regions were amplified. With the HTBI primer set, the TCR CDR3 went through a first round of RT-PCR. TCRdb ran MiXCR on the multiplex PCR reads and lists one entry per CDR3 protein. The sample contains more than 50,000 distinct CDR3 sequences, 40% to 55% of which appear only once. Sequenced: blood. This clonotype originated in a woman aged 25 to 45 with Graves' ophthalmopathy.

CDR3 loop: CASTLIAGGNQPQHF. The CDR3 coding sequence is TGTGCCAGCACCCTAATAGCCGGGGGCAATCAGCCCCAGCATTTT. The rearrangement links TRBV28 to TRBJ1-5; no firm D call. V was cut by 7 bases and J by 2 bases, with 15 bases left in between. The germline V gene has CDR1 MDHEN and CDR2 SYDVKM. The CDR3 runs 15 residues.